These 23 T cell receptor beta chains were sequenced from one sample in a study of blood T cells in healthy people across ages (dated by TCRdb to 2014 to 2015). Preparation of the library involved 5' RACE. Sequencing instrument: Illumina HiSeq 2500. A second PCR of about 6 to 11 cycles was performed with a sample-barcoded 5' primer and a J-beta primer mix. TCRdb's own reprocessing of the public reads used fastp at Q25 and MiXCR and kept productive beta chains. Rows are unified per CDR3 protein, each entry keeping the most common DNA and genes. The sample yields roughly 680,000 distinct CDR3 sequences; roughly 21% were counted once. Roughly 3.9% of the sample rests with the top ten. Source material: blood. All receptors come from a man aged 65-85 years in good health.

This clonotype was seen more than once but under ten times. This chain joins TRBV24-1 and TRBJ2-3, with 7 nucleotides matching TRBD1. The CDR3 runs 16 residues. Losses at the gene ends were 5 bases for V and 4 bases for J; bases not matched to a gene: 11. Looked up from germline, CDR1 is KGHDR and CDR2 is SFDVKD. In DNA form, the CDR3 reads TGTGCCACCAGTGTCGCAGACAGGGCTCAATCAGATACGCAGTATTTT. Encoded protein: CATSVADRAQSDTQYF.

CDR3 sequence reads: CASSLDEDEKLFF. CDR3 bases: TGTGCCAGCAGCTTAGATGAGGATGAAAAACTGTTTTTT. V usage is TRBV7-9 and J usage is TRBJ1-4, with D unclear. The CDR3 covers 13 residues. V was clipped by 1 base and J by 6 bases, with 6 bases between them. Germline lookup yields CDR1 SEHNR and CDR2 FQNEAQ (reference sequence).

The V gene is TRBV11-2, the J gene TRBJ2-1, with 14 bases matching TRBD2. The CDR3 totals 19 residues. Unmatched junction bases numbered 10, after V lost 4 bases and J lost 2 bases. Germline values: CDR1 SGHAT, CDR2 FQNNGV. DNA of the CDR3: TGTGCCAGCAGCTCGTCCGACTGGGGACTAGCGGGAGCCTACAATGAGCAGTTCTTC. Amino acids: CASSSSDWGLAGAYNEQFF.

The V and J genes are TRBV7-9 and TRBJ1-4; tentative D call: TRBD1 (6 bases). Germline-derived CDR1 and CDR2 are SEHNR and FQNEAQ (reference sequence). V dropped 4 bases and J dropped 5 bases, with 14 bases sitting between them. CDR3 length: 15 residues. CDR3 coding DNA: TGTGCCAGCAGCTCCCATTCCGGGACAAATGAAAAACTGTTTTTT. This gives the protein CASSSHSGTNEKLFF.

The sample holds a few counts of this clonotype. The V and J genes are TRBV5-1 and TRBJ2-7; 14 bases line up with TRBD2. J was trimmed by 5 bases and V by 4 bases; bases with no gene match: 5. The germline V gene has CDR1 SGHRS and CDR2 YFSETQ. The CDR3 contains 15 residues. The CDR3: CASSQGLAGVDEQYF. The CDR3 nucleotides are TGCGCCAGCAGCCAGGGACTAGCGGGAGTCGACGAGCAGTACTTC.

The rearrangement uses TRBV15 and TRBJ2-3; D is uncertain. V lost 0 bases to trimming and J lost 5 bases, with 9 bases between them. The CDR3 contains 14 residues. Germline V CDR1 and CDR2: LNHNV, YYDKDF (reference sequence). CDR3 residues: CATSRDTTGDTQYF. DNA of the CDR3: TGTGCCACCAGCAGAGATACAACTGGAGATACGCAGTATTTT.

V usage is TRBV6-5 and J usage is TRBJ2-1, with TRBD1 as a possible D gene (6 bases). The CDR3 sequence is 15 residues long. V shed 4 bases and J shed 0 bases, with 10 bases lying between them. Looked up from germline, CDR1 is MNHEY and CDR2 is SVGAGI. CDR3 bases: TGTGCCAGCAGTTCGGGACAATACTCCTACAATGAGCAGTTCTTC. Residues: CASSSGQYSYNEQFF.

The V and J genes are TRBV20-1 and TRBJ2-5; 9 nucleotides agree with TRBD2. V dropped 6 bases and J dropped 0; count of bases not matched to a gene: 8. Germline V gene lookup returns CDR1 DFQATT and CDR2 SNEGSKA (reference sequence). The CDR3 is 15 residues long. The CDR3: CSAPTAGGNQETQYF. CDR3 sequence (DNA): TGCAGTGCCCCAACAGCGGGAGGAAACCAAGAGACCCAGTACTTC.

The V and J genes are TRBV6-1 and TRBJ2-3; D perhaps matches TRBD2 (5 bases). Trimming pared 6 bases from V and 5 bases from J, leaving 12 bases between. Germline CDR1 MNHNS, CDR2 SASEGT. The CDR3 runs 13 residues. This chain's CDR3 is CASRAGPVDTQYF. The CDR3 DNA reads as TGTGCCAGCAGGGCGGGCCCTGTAGATACGCAGTATTTT.

CDR3 loop: CASSESDPGAGTDTQYF. CDR3 coding DNA: TGTGCCAGCAGTGAGAGTGATCCGGGAGCGGGCACAGATACGCAGTATTTT. This chain connects TRBV2 to TRBJ2-3, with TRBD2 as a possible D gene (6 bases). Germline V gene lookup returns CDR1 SNHLY and CDR2 FYNNEI. Trimming took off 3 bases at V and 1 base at J, with 17 bases between the two ends. CDR3 size: 17 residues.

Comment on this clonotype: A junction boundary mismatches the germline segment, possibly from a read error. The chain uses TRBV5-1 and TRBJ2-5; tentative D call: TRBD2 (6 bases). The CDR3 contains 14 residues. Per germline, CDR1 SGHRS and CDR2 YFSETQ. The CDR3 sequence is CASSLLGLQEAQYF. CDR3 coding DNA: TGCGCCAGCAGCTTATTGGGACTCCAAGAGGCCCAGTACTTC. Supplemented by reference TRBV5-1 and TRBJ2-5, the full variable domain reads KAGVTQTPRYLIKTRGQQVTLSCSPISGHRSVSWYQQTPGQGLQFLFEYFSETQRNKGNFPGRFSGRQFSNSRSEMNVSTLELGDSALYLCASSLLGLQEAQYFGPGTRLLVL.

DNA for the CDR3: TGCAGTGCTAGAACTAGCGGGAGCGCCGGGGAGCTGTTTTTT. This sequence encodes CSARTSGSAGELFF. This chain joins TRBV20-1 and TRBJ2-2, with 11 bases identical to TRBD2. This CDR3 contains 14 residues. The junction had 2 bases not matched to a gene; V was cut back by 2 bases and J by 6 bases. The germline V gene has CDR1 DFQATT and CDR2 SNEGSKA (reference sequence).

To note about this clonotype: Compared with germline, one end of the junction differs, possibly owing to a read error. The DNA of the CDR3 is TGCAGTGCCCAGCGTCTGGGACTAGCGGGAGTACTTGAGCAGTCCTTC. Residues: CSAQRLGLAGVLEQSF. The chain recombines TRBV20-1 with TRBJ2-7, with 14 positions matching TRBD2. This CDR3 comprises 16 residues. CDR1 DFQATT and CDR2 SNEGSKA come from the germline V gene (reference sequence).

The chain carries TRBV19 and TRBJ1-2, with 7 bases aligning to TRBD1. The CDR3 is 14 amino acids. Germline V CDR1 and CDR2: LNHDA, SQIVND (reference sequence). Trimming cost V 6 bases and J 8 bases; bases outside gene matches: 12. CDR3 amino acids: CASSPRAGGQGYTF. DNA of the CDR3: TGTGCCAGTAGCCCCCGGGCAGGGGGGCAAGGCTACACCTTC.

This clonotype was observed a few times. The rearrangement joins TRBV25-1 to TRBJ1-6, with D possibly TRBD1 on 5 matching bases. The CDR3 runs 13 residues. V was pared by 7 bases and J by 8 bases, with 12 bases between. Germline CDR1 MGHDK, CDR2 SYGVNS. The CDR3 nucleotides read TGTGCCAGCAAGGGGACCTCCCATTCACCCCTCCACTTT. It specifies CASKGTSHSPLHF.

The gene calls are TRBV19 and TRBJ2-5; D is tentatively TRBD1 or TRBD2 (5 bases each). Germline CDR1 and CDR2: LNHDA and SQIVND (reference sequence). Trimming cost V 5 bases and J 1 base, with 14 bases left between them. The CDR3 contains 15 residues. This CDR3 reads CASSPNRDLQETQYF. The CDR3 coding sequence is TGTGCCAGTAGTCCCAACCGGGACCTCCAAGAGACCCAGTACTTC.

The sample holds a few counts of this clonotype. The junction does not match germline at one end; this may be a read error. The chain has TRBV7-7 and TRBJ2-5, with D possibly matching TRBD2 (6 bases). This CDR3 contains 15 residues. Per germline, CDR1 SSHAT and CDR2 FNYEAQ (reference sequence). This CDR3 is CASSSGAKGQETQYF. CDR3 sequence (DNA): TGTGCTAGCAGCTCGGGAGCAAAGGGGCAAGAGACCCAGTACTTC.

This clonotype was observed a handful of times. The rearrangement uses TRBV3-1 and TRBJ1-3; D is ambiguous. The CDR3 loop spans 16 amino acids. Deletions cut 4 bases from V and 4 bases from J, with 17 bases between. In germline, CDR1 is LGHDT, CDR2 YNNKEL (reference sequence). CDR3 protein: CASSPTVAAGGNTIYF. CDR3 DNA: TGTGCCAGCAGCCCTACTGTGGCAGCGGGAGGAAACACCATATATTTT.

The chain links TRBV20-1 to TRBJ2-7; the D gene could be TRBD1 or TRBD2 (5 bases each). Germline V lookup: CDR1 DFQATT, CDR2 SNEGSKA (reference sequence). V was trimmed by 6 bases and J by 0 bases, leaving 15 bases between them. The CDR3 is made up of 14 amino acids. The CDR3 nucleotides read TGCAGTGCCCAGGGACCGAAGAGCTCCTACGAGCAGTACTTC. It specifies CSAQGPKSSYEQYF.

This clonotype was recorded a few times. V gene TRBV28 combines with J gene TRBJ1-2, with TRBD1 as a possible D gene (5 bases). V shed 11 bases and J shed 1 base, with 8 bases lying between them. Germline V gene sequence: CDR1 MDHEN, CDR2 SYDVKM. The CDR3 covers 11 residues. The CDR3: CAAGGNYGYTF. Here the CDR3 DNA reads TGTGCCGCTGGGGGTAACTATGGCTACACCTTC.

This clonotype has a handful of counts. This may be a read error: a much more frequent sequence differs by one nucleotide. DNA of the CDR3: TGTGCCGGCAGTCCCCGGGGGTCTGATAATTCACCCCTCCACTTT. This encodes CAGSPRGSDNSPLHF. V usage is TRBV12-3 or TRBV12-4 and J usage is TRBJ1-6; D possibly corresponds to TRBD1 (5 bases). The CDR3 has 15 residues.

The V call is TRBV10-3, the J call TRBJ2-5; maybe TRBD2 (6 bases). The better agreement between TRBJ2-1 and the DNA end casts doubt on the J call. The CDR3 spans 11 residues. Looked up from germline, CDR1 is ENHRY and CDR2 is SYGVKD. The CDR3 reads CAISAGVEQFF. The CDR3 DNA follows: TGTGCCATCAGTGCGGGGGTAGAGCAGTTCTTC.

The chain carries TRBV5-1 and TRBJ2-7, with 10 bases aligning to TRBD1. In germline, CDR1 is SGHRS, CDR2 YFSETQ. The CDR3 covers 16 residues. Germline trimming cut 0 bases from V and 4 bases from J; bases unmatched to any gene: 7. CDR3 nucleotide sequence: TGCGCCAGCAGCTTGGCTTCCGGGACAGGGGTATACGAGCAGTACTTC. Amino acids: CASSLASGTGVYEQYF.